This is a list of T cell receptor beta chains from one sample in a study of immune evolution from preneoplasia to lung adenocarcinoma. The table came from immunoSEQ multiplex PCR; TCRdb's copy has only in-frame clones and leaves some out. The sample consists of thousands of clones, roughly 81% of them appearing once. Material: FFPE invasive lung adenocarcinoma tissue. All receptors come from a person aged 45 to 59 with lung adenocarcinoma. Both conserved end residues are trimmed from each CDR3.

J gene	V gene	CDR3 protein
TRBJ1-5	TRBV7-2	ASSPGGGGQPQH
TRBJ1-5	TRBV5-8	ASSGRWGLSNQPQH
TRBJ1-5	TRBV30	AWTRQDNQPQH
TRBJ1-2	TRBV25-1	ASSEGWSGNYGYT
TRBJ2-7	TRBV19	ASRPGLAPSYEQY
TRBJ2-1	TRBV6-5	ASSTSWTGSNEQF
TRBJ2-1	TRBV9	ASSAGLAGWEQF
TRBJ1-1	TRBV28	ASRSPGRGEAF
TRBJ1-2	TRBV5-6	ASRGDRSNYGYT
TRBJ2-2	TRBV7-9	ASSVLAVNTGELF
TRBJ2-1	TRBV18	ATSPPVGQFYNEQF
TRBJ2-1	TRBV15	ATSRGDTGEDEQF
TRBJ2-7	TRBV19	ASSMVGYEQY
TRBJ1-5	TRBV6-5	ASSYSVTHRQPQH
TRBJ1-1	TRBV30	AYQRQVEAF
TRBJ2-3	TRBV7-9	ASSSRDLTQY
TRBJ2-7	TRBV7-2	ASSTWTSSSYEQY
TRBJ2-4	TRBV11-1	ASSPRGNIQY
TRBJ1-1	TRBV21-1	ASPRGRANTEAF
TRBJ1-1	TRBV28	ASSLYQGNTEAF
TRBJ2-7	TRBV5-4	ASSSLGVGEQY
TRBJ2-3	TRBV9	ASSVAQGTSTDTQY
TRBJ2-7	TRBV23-1	ASTKVRDLPYEQY
TRBJ2-5	TRBV30	AWKGGSKTQY
TRBJ2-7	TRBV4-1	ASSQDYEQY
TRBJ2-2	TRBV29-1	SVTQGAIVNTGELF
TRBJ1-1	TRBV6-1	ASSDRAGEYTEAF
TRBJ2-1	TRBV14	ASSQTGGLGNEQF
TRBJ1-5	TRBV9	ASSLGDNQPQH
TRBJ1-4	TRBV9	ASSRTGADNEKLF
TRBJ2-3	TRBV29-1	SVEGLFTQY
TRBJ2-7	TRBV6-6	ASSPGGGSEQY
TRBJ2-1	TRBV7-9	ASSLGGTVHNEQF
TRBJ2-1	TRBV11-3	ASSLAGATNEQF
TRBJ2-7	TRBV13	ASSLAGAREQY
TRBJ1-2	TRBV18	ASSLPTGDLFYGYT
TRBJ1-5	TRBV19	ASSRAPLKPQH
TRBJ1-1	TRBV5-8	ASSPRTGQKGTEAF
TRBJ1-1	TRBV5-6	ASSLRGQGNTEAF
TRBJ1-1	TRBV5-1	ASSLRAQETEAF
TRBJ1-5	TRBV11-2	ASSSDSGGNQPQH
TRBJ1-5	TRBV27	ASSPIQGGQPQH